What follows are 32 T cell receptor beta chains derived from one specimen sequenced in a study of T cell clonotyping in hematopoietic cell transplantation. Sequencing used immunoSEQ multiplex PCR; TCRdb keeps in-frame clones, though not all of them. There are tens of thousands of clones in the sample; approximately 95% occur only once, and around 1.6% lies in the top ten. Time point in this sample: recipient sample about 28 days before transplant, after cytoreduction. The starting material was peripheral blood mononuclear cells, obtained before stem cell transplant. The receptor source for this set is a man aged 40-50 years with chronic myeloid leukemia. Some clones in this sample may be carry-over from other donors' samples.

The chain combines TRBV13 with TRBJ2-7, with D perhaps matching TRBD1 (5 bases). V shed 3 bases and J shed 5 bases, with 11 bases lying between them. Germline assignment: CDR1 PRHDT and CDR2 FYEKMQ (reference sequence). The CDR3 has 13 amino acids. The DNA of the CDR3 is TGTGCCAGCAGCTTGGGCGGCAGGGACGAGCAGTACTTC. Its translation is CASSLGGRDEQYF.

V gene TRBV4-3 combines with J gene TRBJ2-3, with a tentative D call TRBD1 (5 bases). CDR3 length: 16 amino acids. V lost 0 bases to trimming and J lost 3 bases, with 13 bases between them. The germline V gene has CDR1 LGHNA and CDR2 YSLEER. This chain's CDR3 is CASSQDSAGKTDTQYF. In DNA form, the CDR3 reads TGCGCCAGCAGCCAAGATTCGGCAGGGAAGACAGATACGCAGTATTTT.

The genes are TRBV10-3 and TRBJ1-6; D might be TRBD1 (5 bases). V lost 9 bases and J 4 bases, leaving 16 bases between the germline ends. CDR3 length: 15 amino acids. Germline V gene lookup returns CDR1 ENHRY and CDR2 SYGVKD. The CDR3, as DNA: TGTGCCATGCTGCGGGGGACGGATTATAATTCACCCCTCCACTTT. Protein product: CAMLRGTDYNSPLHF.

V usage is TRBV30 and J usage is TRBJ1-1, with 7 bases lining up with TRBD1. After removal of 6 bases from V and 1 base from J, the junction contained 5 bases not matched to a gene. The CDR3 has 13 amino acids. CDR1 is GTSNPN and CDR2 is SVGIG in the germline V gene (reference sequence). The CDR3 bases are TGTGCCTGTCAAGGGACAGCGAACACTGAAGCTTTCTTT. It codes for CACQGTANTEAFF.

V gene TRBV7-2 combines with J gene TRBJ1-1; D call uncertain. V was shortened by 1 base and J by 0 bases, with 6 bases between the two germline ends. The CDR3 consists of 14 residues. CDR1 is SGHTA and CDR2 is FQGNSA in the germline V gene. The CDR3 is CASSLGWVNTEAFF. DNA for the CDR3: TGTGCCAGCAGCTTAGGTTGGGTGAACACTGAAGCTTTCTTT.

The V and J genes are TRBV27 and TRBJ2-2; no firm D call. Germline CDR1 reads MNHEY; CDR2 reads SMNVEV (reference sequence). V lost 3 bases, J lost 5 bases, and 4 bases lay in between. This CDR3 comprises 12 residues. The DNA of the CDR3 is TGTGCCAGCAGTTTCACAACCGGGGAGCTGTTTTTT. Protein: CASSFTTGELFF.

The chain recombines TRBV5-6 with TRBJ1-4; 9 positions match TRBD1. Germline values: CDR1 SGHDT, CDR2 YYEEEE. V was pared by 2 bases and J by 4 bases, with 6 bases of the junction left unmatched. This CDR3 spans 16 amino acids. CDR3 sequence (DNA): TGTGCCAGCAGCTTTTGGAGGACAGGGGATAATGAAAAACTGTTTTTT. As protein: CASSFWRTGDNEKLFF. The full variable domain, in which reference TRBV5-6 and TRBJ1-4 provide the parts outside the CDR3, is DAGVTQSPTHLIKTRGQQVTLRCSPKSGHDTVSWYQQALGQGPQFIFQYYEEEERQRGNFPDRFSGHQFPNYSSELNVNALLLGDSALYLCASSFWRTGDNEKLFFGSGTQLSVL.

The chain joins TRBV12-5 to TRBJ1-1; no firm D call. The CDR3 length is 17 residues. V was clipped by 3 bases and J by 0 bases, with 17 bases between them. Germline V gives CDR1 LGHNT, CDR2 FRNRAP. DNA for the CDR3: TGTGCTAGTGGTTTATTTGTATCCCACATCGTGAACACTGAAGCTTTCTTT. Translating gives CASGLFVSHIVNTEAFF.

The chain employs TRBV28 and TRBJ2-5; 8 bases fit TRBD1. CDR3 length: 16 residues. With 3 bases clipped from V and 5 bases from J, the junction kept 11 bases outside the gene matches. In germline, CDR1 is MDHEN, CDR2 SYDVKM. The CDR3 nucleotides read TGTGCCAGCAGTTTGTCGGGCAGGGGGCAGAGGGAGACCCAGTACTTC. It translates to CASSLSGRGQRETQYF.

This clone was observed a single time. The V and J genes are TRBV4-3 and TRBJ2-3; D call uncertain. Germline V CDR1 and CDR2: LGHNA, YSLEER. V dropped 4 bases and J dropped 6 bases, with 11 bases sitting between them. The CDR3 runs to 13 residues. The chain's CDR3 is CASSPQQADTQYF. DNA of the CDR3: TGCGCCAGCAGCCCCCAGCAAGCGGATACGCAGTATTTT.

This clone was recorded once. This chain links TRBV27 with TRBJ1-5, with TRBD1 matching over 8 bases. V shed 6 bases, J shed 2 bases, and the junction held 9 bases outside the gene matches. This CDR3 has 16 amino acids. Germline values: CDR1 MNHEY, CDR2 SMNVEV (reference sequence). The chain's CDR3 is CASRSWQGARNQPQHF. CDR3 bases: TGTGCCAGCAGATCCTGGCAGGGGGCCCGCAATCAGCCCCAGCATTTT.

This chain links TRBV9 with TRBJ1-3, with D maybe TRBD1 (6 bases). V lost 0 bases and J 4 bases, leaving 8 bases between the germline ends. The germline V gene encodes CDR1 SGDLS and CDR2 YYNGEE. This CDR3 is built from 14 residues. The CDR3 is CASSVGDTGNTIYF. As DNA, the CDR3 is TGTGCCAGCAGCGTAGGGGACACGGGAAACACCATATATTTT.

This chain links TRBV28 with TRBJ2-5; D gene unclear. Germline V CDR1 and CDR2: MDHEN, SYDVKM. Trimming pared 7 bases from V and 3 bases from J, leaving 21 bases between. This CDR3 spans 16 amino acids. CDR3 region: CASTPYPQDVKETQYF. CDR3 DNA: TGTGCCAGCACCCCATACCCGCAGGACGTAAAAGAGACCCAGTACTTC. The full variable domain, with the rest looked up from reference TRBV28 and TRBJ2-5, is DVKVTQSSRYLVKRTGEKVFLECVQDMDHENMFWYRQDPGLGLRLIYFSYDVKMKEKGDIPEGYSVSREKKERFSLILESASTNQTSMYLCASTPYPQDVKETQYFGPGTRLLVL.

The chain has TRBV10-3 and TRBJ1-1, with TRBD1 as a possible D gene (6 bases). The CDR3 runs 16 residues. V was clipped by 6 bases and J by 4 bases, with 21 bases between them. CDR1 ENHRY and CDR2 SYGVKD come from the germline V gene. The CDR3 nucleotides read TGTGCCATCAGGTCACAGGGAAGGAATAGGTTCACTGAAGCTTTCTTT. Translating gives CAIRSQGRNRFTEAFF.

Concerning this clone: Germline is not matched at one junction end, which may reflect a read error. This sequence joins TRBV6-5 and TRBJ1-1, with D perhaps matching TRBD1 (6 bases). Germline values: CDR1 MNHEY, CDR2 SVGAGI. The CDR3 consists of 13 residues. The chain's CDR3 is CASSYFRGTEAFF. CDR3 bases: TGTGCCAGCAGCTACTTCAGGGGCACTGAAGCTTTCTTT.

This chain uses TRBV30 with TRBJ2-7; D is unresolved. CDR1 is GTSNPN and CDR2 is SVGIG in the germline V gene (reference sequence). Trimming cost V 2 bases and J 2 bases, with 4 bases left between them. The CDR3 consists of 11 residues. CDR3 coding DNA: TGTGCCTGGAGTTCCACCTACGAGCAGTACTTC. This encodes CAWSSTYEQYF.

The chain couples TRBV5-4 to TRBJ1-6, with D perhaps TRBD1 (5 bases). Trimming left V 1 base short and J 5 bases short, with 13 bases between. Germline CDR1 reads SGHNT; CDR2 reads YYREEE (reference sequence). The CDR3 totals 16 residues. In DNA form, the CDR3 reads TGTGCCAGCAGCTTGTTCCAGGGTCCACATAATTCACCCCTCCACTTT. This sequence encodes CASSLFQGPHNSPLHF. The whole variable domain, filled in from reference TRBV5-4 and TRBJ1-6, reads ETGVTQSPTHLIKTRGQQVTLRCSSQSGHNTVSWYQQALGQGPQFIFQYYREEENGRGNFPPRFSGLQFPNYSSELNVNALELDDSALYLCASSLFQGPHNSPLHFGNGTRLTVT.

The chain is built from TRBV11-3 and TRBJ1-2, with D unclear. The ends were cut back, 5 bases at V and 8 bases at J, with 18 bases in the middle. CDR1 and CDR2 (germline): SGHNT, YENEEA. The CDR3 has 14 amino acids. For the CDR3, the DNA is TGTGCCAGCAGCCCCGGATGGAATTCAGGCGGCTACACCTTC. It yields the protein CASSPGWNSGGYTF.

This clone was recorded once. The chain employs TRBV19 and TRBJ1-5, with D perhaps TRBD1 (5 bases). The CDR3 has 15 amino acids. CDR1 LNHDA and CDR2 SQIVND come from the germline V gene (reference sequence). The germline V and J ends were trimmed by 5 bases and 6 bases, with 17 bases remaining between them. The CDR3 sequence is CASSGGAGSGQPQHF. As DNA, the CDR3 is TGTGCCAGTAGTGGGGGAGCGGGTAGTGGTCAGCCCCAGCATTTT.

As concerns this clone: Its ends do not fully match the called genes, so a read error is possible. The rearrangement links TRBV7-6 to TRBJ2-7; unclear D gene. From germline, CDR1 is SGHVS and CDR2 FNYEAQ. The CDR3 has 12 residues. The CDR3 sequence is CASSFYSHEQYF. DNA for the CDR3: TGTGCCAGCAGCTTTTACTCCCACGAGCAGTACTTC.

To note about this clone: The junction shows a germline mismatch at one end, possibly a read error. This chain joins TRBV7-7 and TRBJ2-1, with D possibly being TRBD2 (5 bases). CDR3 size: 14 residues. Germline CDR1 and CDR2: SSHAT and FNYEAQ (reference sequence). The CDR3 nucleotides read TGTGCTAGCAGCTTAGGAGGAGACTACAATGAGCAGTTCTTC. This codes for CASSLGGDYNEQFF.

The chain is built from TRBV11-3 and TRBJ2-7, with 9 bases aligning to TRBD1. The CDR3 runs 14 residues. Per the germline V gene, CDR1 is SGHNT and CDR2 is YENEEA. Trimming took 6 bases from V and 5 from J; bases not matched to a gene: 8. Written as DNA, the CDR3 is TGTGCCAGCAGTTCCGGGACAGGGTGGGACGAGCAGTACTTC. Its protein product is CASSSGTGWDEQYF.

The V gene is TRBV7-9, the J gene TRBJ1-6, with D uncertain. Trimming removed 1 base from V and 10 bases from J, with 14 bases in between. The CDR3 has 15 amino acids. Per germline, CDR1 SEHNR and CDR2 FQNEAQ (reference sequence). The CDR3 DNA reads as TGTGCCAGCAGCTTAGTTTCCCAGGTATCGTCACCCCTCCACTTT. Its translation is CASSLVSQVSSPLHF.

The chain carries TRBV7-9 and TRBJ2-5, with D tentatively TRBD1 (5 bases). The length of the CDR3 is 13 residues. Germline V gene sequence: CDR1 SEHNR, CDR2 FQNEAQ (reference sequence). V was cut by 6 bases and J by 1 base, with 9 bases left in between. The CDR3 DNA reads TGTGCCAGCAGACCACAGGTCCAAGAGACCCAGTACTTC. Translation gives CASRPQVQETQYF.

This sequence joins TRBV28 and TRBJ1-5; no firm D call. The V and J ends lost 1 base and 3 bases respectively, with 10 bases between them. The CDR3 consists of 15 residues. Germline loops: CDR1 MDHEN, CDR2 SYDVKM. CDR3 DNA sequence: TGTGCCAGCAGTTTATCAGGTGCGGTCAATCAGCCCCAGCATTTT. This sequence encodes CASSLSGAVNQPQHF.

The chain has TRBV7-8 and TRBJ1-5; a weak D match, TRBD1 (5 bases). Trimming removed 5 bases at V and 5 bases at J, with 19 bases between. Germline loops: CDR1 SGHVS, CDR2 FQNEAQ. CDR3 length equals 16 residues. DNA for the CDR3: TGTGCCAGCAGCGGGGCCGGGGGAGGCCAGGATCAGCCCCAGCATTTT. It encodes CASSGAGGGQDQPQHF.

The genes are TRBV27 and TRBJ1-1, with 9 bases matching TRBD1. Per germline, CDR1 MNHEY and CDR2 SMNVEV (reference sequence). CDR3 length: 13 residues. The V segment lost 8 bases and the J segment 4 bases; nucleotides outside the gene matches: 5. For the CDR3, the DNA is TGTGCCAGCCGGGACAGGGTTGTCACTGAAGCTTTCTTT. Protein product: CASRDRVVTEAFF.

The chain recombines TRBV5-8 with TRBJ1-2; D perhaps matches TRBD1 (6 bases). CDR1 and CDR2 from the germline V gene are SGHTS and YDEGEE. The CDR3 is made up of 14 amino acids. V shed 2 bases and J shed 0 bases, with 8 bases lying between them. For the CDR3, the DNA is TGTGCCAGCAGCTTAGGGGGGCCTAACTATGGCTACACCTTC. The encoded protein is CASSLGGPNYGYTF. The entire variable domain, with the rest obtained from reference TRBV5-8 and TRBJ1-2, is as follows: EAGVTQSPTHLIKTRGQQATLRCSPISGHTSVYWYQQALGLGLQFLLWYDEGEERNRGNFPPRFSGRQFPNYSSELNVNALELEDSALYLCASSLGGPNYGYTFGSGTRLTVV.

This sequence joins TRBV4-2 and TRBJ2-7; D perhaps matches TRBD1 (5 bases). CDR1 and CDR2 from the germline V gene are LGHNA and YNFKEQ. The length of the CDR3 is 15 residues. Trimming stripped 0 bases from V and 3 bases from J, with 12 bases between. The CDR3 here is CASSQEGQGNYEQYF. The CDR3 DNA reads TGTGCCAGCAGCCAAGAAGGGCAGGGCAACTACGAGCAGTACTTC.

The chain employs TRBV4-1 and TRBJ2-1, with 7 bases fitting TRBD1. J lost 4 bases, V lost 4 bases, and 7 bases had no gene match. There are 15 residues in the CDR3. Germline V lookup: CDR1 MGHRA, CDR2 YSYEKL. The CDR3 coding sequence is TGCGCCAGCAGCCCCCGGGACAGCTATTACAATGAGCAGTTCTTC. This sequence encodes CASSPRDSYYNEQFF.

The chain joins TRBV11-3 to TRBJ1-5; maybe TRBD1 (5 bases). The CDR3 totals 13 residues. Germline V gene lookup returns CDR1 SGHNT and CDR2 YENEEA. Trimming took 6 bases from V and 5 from J, leaving 11 bases between them. This chain's CDR3 is CASSSQGDQPQHF. CDR3 DNA sequence: TGTGCCAGCAGTTCGCAGGGTGATCAGCCCCAGCATTTT.

The sample holds one count of this clone. The rearrangement uses TRBV10-3 and TRBJ1-2; 7 bases are a match to TRBD1. V gave up 10 bases and J gave up 2 bases; unmatched junction bases: 7. This CDR3 is 13 amino acids long. Germline V gene data show CDR1 as ENHRY and CDR2 as SYGVKD. CDR3 nucleotide sequence: TGTGCCACACACCTGGGACAGAACTATGGCTACACCTTC. It specifies CATHLGQNYGYTF.